The 21 T cell receptor beta chains given below trace back to one sample, sequenced in a study of OX40 agonist ivuxolimab in advanced cancers. The table came from immunoSEQ multiplex PCR; TCRdb's copy has only in-frame clones and leaves some out. Of about 56,000 clones in the sample, around 81% were seen once. The sequencing here drew on CD4+ or CD8+ T cells sorted from blood, taken in a trial of the OX40 agonist ivuxolimab. These receptors were collected from an adult with an advanced solid tumor such as melanoma, head and neck, liver or kidney cancer.

The V and J genes are TRBV9 and TRBJ2-5; D gene unclear. Germline V gene data show CDR1 as SGDLS and CDR2 as YYNGEE. The CDR3 consists of 14 residues. The V gene lost 4 bases and the J gene lost 1 base, with 11 bases spanning the gap. As DNA, the CDR3 is TGTGCCAGCAGCCCCAGTGGATTCCAAGAGACCCAGTACTTC. This sequence encodes CASSPSGFQETQYF.

The DNA for the CDR3 is TGCGCCAGCAGTGATGAACAGGGTGCCACCGGGGAGCTGTTTTTT. It yields the protein CASSDEQGATGELFF. The chain couples TRBV10-2 to TRBJ2-2, with a possible D match to TRBD1 (6 bases). This CDR3 is built from 15 residues. Trimming removed 3 bases at V and 4 bases at J, with 12 bases between. Germline V lookup: CDR1 WSHSY, CDR2 SAAADI.

This chain joins TRBV29-1 and TRBJ2-1; D gene ambiguous. Trimming left V 5 bases short and J 8 bases short, with 13 bases between. The germline gives CDR1 SQVTM, CDR2 ANQGSEA. The CDR3 spans 12 residues. In DNA form, the CDR3 reads TGCAGCGTTTCCCGGACGGGTGATGAGCAGTTCTTC. It encodes CSVSRTGDEQFF.

The chain is built from TRBV27 and TRBJ2-7; D is perhaps TRBD1 (6 bases). With 0 bases removed from V and 6 bases from J, the gap between germline ends came to 18 bases. CDR1 is MNHEY, CDR2 SMNVEV, per germline (reference sequence). The CDR3 is 16 amino acids. This CDR3 is CASSLSGRRGTGEQYF. The CDR3 nucleotides are TGTGCCAGCAGTTTATCAGGGCGCAGGGGCACCGGCGAGCAGTACTTC.

This clone was seen more than once but under ten times. The J gene is TRBJ2-6, the V gene TRBV18; D uncertain. This CDR3 spans 18 amino acids. V was trimmed by 0 bases and J by 8 bases, leaving 20 bases between them. Per the germline V gene, CDR1 is KGHSH and CDR2 is LQKENI. The CDR3 DNA follows: TGTGCCAGCTCACCACCGAATGGACCCCCCTACGATCCCAACGTCCTGACTTTC. Encoded protein: CASSPPNGPPYDPNVLTF.

The V gene is TRBV6-5, the J gene TRBJ1-1; TRBD1 matches 9 bases. Germline trimming cut 6 bases from V and 6 bases from J; bases unmatched to any gene: 8. Germline CDR1 reads MNHEY; CDR2 reads SVGAGI. The CDR3 consists of 14 residues. CDR3 protein: CASRPGQGSAEAFF. DNA of the CDR3: TGTGCCAGCAGGCCGGGACAGGGTTCGGCTGAAGCTTTCTTT.

The sample holds a few counts of this clone. The V call is TRBV9, the J call TRBJ1-5, with 7 bases identical to TRBD1. This CDR3 spans 14 amino acids. CDR1 SGDLS and CDR2 YYNGEE come from the germline V gene. The ends lost 3 bases at V and 2 bases at J; junction bases unmatched: 2. In DNA, the CDR3 is TGTGCCAGCAGCGCCGGGACAGGCAATCAGCCCCAGCATTTT. Encoded protein: CASSAGTGNQPQHF.

The chain links TRBV5-4 to TRBJ2-5, with no clear D. The CDR3 loop spans 15 amino acids. In germline, CDR1 is SGHNT, CDR2 YYREEE (reference sequence). Trimming pared 0 bases from V and 0 bases from J, leaving 9 bases between. CDR3 protein: CASSLGLGYQETQYF. The CDR3 DNA sequence: TGTGCCAGCAGCTTGGGCCTCGGATACCAAGAGACCCAGTACTTC.

This chain joins TRBV6-1 and TRBJ2-3; D may be TRBD2 (6 bases). This CDR3 has 15 residues. V lost 5 bases to trimming and J lost 1 base, with 13 bases between them. Germline CDR1 is MNHNS and CDR2 is SASEGT. The DNA of the CDR3 is TGTGCCAGCAGTTCAGCGGGTTTTGGCACAGATACGCAGTATTTT. It yields the protein CASSSAGFGTDTQYF.

This clone was seen just once. The rearrangement joins TRBV19 to TRBJ2-5; D may be TRBD1 (6 bases). This CDR3 spans 16 amino acids. Trimming removed 7 bases at V and 1 base at J, with 19 bases between. Per the germline V gene, CDR1 is LNHDA and CDR2 is SQIVND (reference sequence). CDR3 nucleotides: TGTGCCAGTAACATGGGCAGGGGAGCTTCCCAAGAGACCCAGTACTTC. Translation gives CASNMGRGASQETQYF. The complete variable domain, with remaining parts taken from reference TRBV19 and TRBJ2-5, reads DGGITQSPKYLFRKEGQNVTLSCEQNLNHDAMYWYRQDPGQGLRLIYYSQIVNDFQKGDIAEGYSVSREKKESFPLTVTSAQKNPTAFYLCASNMGRGASQETQYFGPGTRLLVL.

This chain connects TRBV18 to TRBJ2-3; no clear D. CDR1 and CDR2 (germline): KGHSH, LQKENI. V was cut by 2 bases and J by 5 bases, with 5 bases left in between. The CDR3 runs 12 residues. For the CDR3, the DNA is TGTGCCAGCTCACCATTAGGAGATACGCAGTATTTT. It specifies CASSPLGDTQYF. Full variable domain (outside the CDR3, taken from reference TRBV18 and TRBJ2-3): NAGVMQNPRHLVRRRGQEARLRCSPMKGHSHVYWYRQLPEEGLKFMVYLQKENIIDESGMPKERFSAEFPKEGPSILRIQQVVRGDSAAYFCASSPLGDTQYFGPGTRLTVL.

The chain combines TRBV10-1 with TRBJ2-3; no clear D gene. V lost 1 base and J 0 bases, leaving 11 bases between the germline ends. This CDR3 has 16 residues. Germline CDR1 WNHNN, CDR2 SYGVQD (reference sequence). CDR3 loop: CASSELRPSSTDTQYF. For the CDR3, the DNA is TGCGCCAGCAGTGAGTTAAGACCCTCCAGCACAGATACGCAGTATTTT.

V and J are TRBV19 and TRBJ2-5; 7 bases match TRBD1. The DNA matches TRBJ2-7 better at its end, which makes the J call doubtful. The CDR3 runs 15 residues. Germline CDR1 is LNHDA and CDR2 is SQIVND (reference sequence). As DNA, the CDR3 is TGTGCCAGTAGTATCAGCGACAGGGCATTCAACGAGCAGTACTTC. Translation gives CASSISDRAFNEQYF.

The gene calls are TRBV7-2 and TRBJ2-4; 11 positions agree with TRBD2. CDR1 SGHTA and CDR2 FQGNSA come from the germline V gene. There are 18 residues in the CDR3. The trim removed 3 bases at V and 2 bases at J, leaving 9 bases unmatched. CDR3 DNA: TGTGCCAGCAGCTTGTCTAGCGGGGGGTCCCTTCCCAAAAACATTCAGTACTTC. It encodes CASSLSSGGSLPKNIQYF.

This chain uses TRBV19 with TRBJ1-2; 8 nucleotides agree with TRBD1. The CDR3 spans 14 residues. V was pared by 6 bases and J by 2 bases, with 5 bases of the junction left unmatched. Germline V gives CDR1 LNHDA, CDR2 SQIVND (reference sequence). The CDR3, as DNA: TGTGCCAGTAGCCAGTGGACAGGGAACTATGGCTACACCTTC. Translated, it gives CASSQWTGNYGYTF.

The V call is TRBV19, the J call TRBJ1-2; D is perhaps TRBD1 (5 bases). Germline CDR1 is LNHDA and CDR2 is SQIVND (reference sequence). The germline V and J ends were trimmed by 4 bases and 3 bases, with 12 bases remaining between them. This CDR3 contains 14 residues. The CDR3 DNA reads as TGTGCCAGTAGTACCAAAGGACATCACTATGGCTACACCTTC. This encodes CASSTKGHHYGYTF.

The chain joins TRBV10-1 to TRBJ2-7; 9 positions match TRBD2. With 2 bases clipped from V and 3 bases from J, the junction kept 8 bases outside the gene matches. Germline assignment: CDR1 WNHNN and CDR2 SYGVQD (reference sequence). This CDR3 has 16 amino acids. CDR3 loop: CASSEGWREGRYEQYF. The CDR3 DNA reads TGCGCCAGCAGTGAGGGTTGGCGGGAGGGCCGCTACGAGCAGTACTTC.

This clone was seen once. The V and J genes are TRBV11-3 and TRBJ2-1, with a weak D call TRBD1 (6 bases). This CDR3 contains 15 residues. Trimming stripped 7 bases from V and 8 bases from J, with 21 bases between. CDR1 is SGHNT and CDR2 is YENEEA in the germline V gene. CDR3 nucleotide sequence: TGTGCCAGCACCTACAATGGACAGACTAACGATGAGCAGTTCTTC. Translated, it gives CASTYNGQTNDEQFF.

The chain has TRBV7-3 and TRBJ2-6, with 7 bases lining up with TRBD1. J lost 1 base, V lost 5 bases, and 11 bases had no gene match. The CDR3 consists of 18 residues. Germline-derived CDR1 and CDR2 are SGHTA and FQGTGA. The CDR3 reads CASSPQRDSWSGANVLTF. CDR3 sequence (DNA): TGTGCCAGCAGCCCCCAGAGGGACAGTTGGTCTGGGGCCAACGTCCTGACTTTC.

The V call is TRBV6-6, the J call TRBJ2-7; 8 nucleotides line up with TRBD2. The CDR3 is made up of 11 amino acids. J lost 4 bases, V lost 8 bases, and 1 base had no gene match. Per the germline V gene, CDR1 is MNHNY and CDR2 is SVGAGI (reference sequence). This CDR3 reads CASGLAYEQYF. The DNA for the CDR3 is TGTGCCAGCGGACTAGCATACGAGCAGTACTTC.

This sequence joins TRBV6-5 and TRBJ2-7; 7 nucleotides agree with TRBD1. This CDR3 comprises 14 residues. Germline CDR1 is MNHEY and CDR2 is SVGAGI. V trimming: 6 bases; J trimming: 3 bases; junction bases outside the gene matches: 8. CDR3 region: CASSRQGGNYEQYF. Written as DNA, the CDR3 is TGTGCCAGCAGCAGACAGGGTGGTAACTACGAGCAGTACTTC.